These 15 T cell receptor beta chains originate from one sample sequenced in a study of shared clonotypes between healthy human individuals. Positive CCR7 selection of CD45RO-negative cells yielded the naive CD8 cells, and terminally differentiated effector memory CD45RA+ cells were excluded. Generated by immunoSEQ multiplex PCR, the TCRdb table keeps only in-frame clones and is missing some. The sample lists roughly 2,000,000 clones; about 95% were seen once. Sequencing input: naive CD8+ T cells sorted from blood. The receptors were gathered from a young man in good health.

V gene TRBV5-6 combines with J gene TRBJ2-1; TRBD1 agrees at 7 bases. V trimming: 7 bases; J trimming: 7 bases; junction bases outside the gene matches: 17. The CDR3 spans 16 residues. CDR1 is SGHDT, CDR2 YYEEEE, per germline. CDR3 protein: CASSSGDRESWNEQFF. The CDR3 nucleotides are TGTGCCAGCTCTTCTGGCGACAGGGAATCGTGGAATGAGCAGTTCTTC.

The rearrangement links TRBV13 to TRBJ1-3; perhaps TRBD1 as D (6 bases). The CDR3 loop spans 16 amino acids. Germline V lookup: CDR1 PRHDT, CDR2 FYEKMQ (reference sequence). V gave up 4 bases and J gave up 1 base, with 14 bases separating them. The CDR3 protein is CASSSQWTESGNTIYF. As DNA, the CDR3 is TGTGCCAGCAGCTCTCAATGGACAGAATCTGGAAACACCATATATTTT.

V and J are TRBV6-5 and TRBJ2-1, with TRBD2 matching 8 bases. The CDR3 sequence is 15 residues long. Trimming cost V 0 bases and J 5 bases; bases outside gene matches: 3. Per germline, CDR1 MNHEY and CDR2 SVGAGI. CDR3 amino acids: CASSYSSSGDNEQFF. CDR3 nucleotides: TGTGCCAGCAGTTACTCTAGTAGCGGGGACAATGAGCAGTTCTTC.

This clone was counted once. The DNA of the CDR3 is TGTGCCAGCAGCTATACCGGGACTAGAGTGAATGAGCAGTTCTTC. Its protein is CASSYTGTRVNEQFF. The V call is TRBV11-2, the J call TRBJ2-1; 8 bases align to TRBD2. Germline V gene lookup returns CDR1 SGHAT and CDR2 FQNNGV. Trimming took 4 bases from V and 7 from J; bases not matched to a gene: 9. CDR3 size: 15 residues.

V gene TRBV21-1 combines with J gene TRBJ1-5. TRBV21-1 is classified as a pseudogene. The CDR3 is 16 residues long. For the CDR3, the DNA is TGTGCCAGCAGCAAAGAAGCCGGGGCCAGAGGTCAGCCCCAGCATTTT. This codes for CASSKEAGARGQPQHF.

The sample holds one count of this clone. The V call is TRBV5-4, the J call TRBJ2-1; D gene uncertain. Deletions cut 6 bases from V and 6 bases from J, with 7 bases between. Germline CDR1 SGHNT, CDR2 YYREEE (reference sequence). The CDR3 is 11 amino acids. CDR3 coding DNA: TGTGCCAGCATGACTGGCAATGAGCAGTTCTTC. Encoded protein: CASMTGNEQFF.

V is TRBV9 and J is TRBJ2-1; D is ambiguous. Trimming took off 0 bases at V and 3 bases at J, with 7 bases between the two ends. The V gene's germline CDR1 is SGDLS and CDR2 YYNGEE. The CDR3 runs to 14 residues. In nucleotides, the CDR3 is TGTGCCAGCAGCGTAGCGGCCGTCTACAATGAGCAGTTCTTC. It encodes CASSVAAVYNEQFF.

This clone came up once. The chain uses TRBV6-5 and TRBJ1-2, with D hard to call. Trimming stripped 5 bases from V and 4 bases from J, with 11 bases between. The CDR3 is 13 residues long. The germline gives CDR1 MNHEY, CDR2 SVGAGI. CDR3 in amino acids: CASSPHNRYGYTF. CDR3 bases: TGTGCCAGCAGTCCCCATAATCGCTATGGCTACACCTTC.

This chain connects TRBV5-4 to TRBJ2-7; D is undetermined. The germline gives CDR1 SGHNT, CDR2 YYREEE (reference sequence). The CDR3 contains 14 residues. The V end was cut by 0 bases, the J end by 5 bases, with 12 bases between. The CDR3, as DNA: TGTGCCAGCAGCTTGGGGGTGGTTGGGGACGAGCAGTACTTC. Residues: CASSLGVVGDEQYF.

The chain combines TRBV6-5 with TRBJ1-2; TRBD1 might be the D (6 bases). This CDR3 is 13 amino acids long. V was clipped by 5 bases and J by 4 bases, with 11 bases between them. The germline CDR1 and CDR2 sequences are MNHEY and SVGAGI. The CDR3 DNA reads TGTGCCAGCAGTCCGCGACAGGTCTATGGCTACACCTTC. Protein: CASSPRQVYGYTF.

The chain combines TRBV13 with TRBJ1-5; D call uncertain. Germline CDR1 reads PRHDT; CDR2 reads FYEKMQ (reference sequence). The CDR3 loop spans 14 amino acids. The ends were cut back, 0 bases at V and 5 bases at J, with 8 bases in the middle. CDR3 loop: CASSLGGYDQPQHF. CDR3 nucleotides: TGTGCCAGCAGCTTAGGTGGGTATGATCAGCCCCAGCATTTT. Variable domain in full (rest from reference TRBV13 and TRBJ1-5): AAGVIQSPRHLIKEKRETATLKCYPIPRHDTVYWYQQGPGQDPQFLISFYEKMQSDKGSIPDRFSAQQFSDYHSELNMSSLELGDSALYFCASSLGGYDQPQHFGDGTRLSIL.

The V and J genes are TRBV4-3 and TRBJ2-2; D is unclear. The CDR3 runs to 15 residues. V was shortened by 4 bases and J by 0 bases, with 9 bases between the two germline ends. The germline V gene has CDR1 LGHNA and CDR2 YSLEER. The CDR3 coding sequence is TGCGCCAGCAGCCCCGAGCACGCGAACACCGGGGAGCTGTTTTTT. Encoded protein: CASSPEHANTGELFF.

The CDR3 bases are TGTGCCAGCAGAGGGACAGGGAGTGGCTACACCTTC. Translated, it gives CASRGTGSGYTF. The chain couples TRBV6-4 to TRBJ1-2; TRBD1 aligns across 9 bases. CDR3 length: 12 residues. V lost 6 bases, J lost 7 bases, and 3 bases stayed unmatched. Germline CDR1 is MRHNA and CDR2 is SNTAGT.

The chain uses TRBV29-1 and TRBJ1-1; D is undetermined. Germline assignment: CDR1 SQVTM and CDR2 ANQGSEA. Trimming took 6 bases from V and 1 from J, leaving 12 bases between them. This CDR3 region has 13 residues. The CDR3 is CSVVPVGNTEAFF. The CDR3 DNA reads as TGCAGCGTCGTTCCGGTTGGGAACACTGAAGCTTTCTTT.

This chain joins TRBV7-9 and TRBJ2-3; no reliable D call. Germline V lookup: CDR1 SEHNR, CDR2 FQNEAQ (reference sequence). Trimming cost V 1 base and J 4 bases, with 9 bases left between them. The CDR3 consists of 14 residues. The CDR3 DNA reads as TGTGCCAGCAGCTTAGTGTCCACCGCAGATACGCAGTATTTT. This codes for CASSLVSTADTQYF.